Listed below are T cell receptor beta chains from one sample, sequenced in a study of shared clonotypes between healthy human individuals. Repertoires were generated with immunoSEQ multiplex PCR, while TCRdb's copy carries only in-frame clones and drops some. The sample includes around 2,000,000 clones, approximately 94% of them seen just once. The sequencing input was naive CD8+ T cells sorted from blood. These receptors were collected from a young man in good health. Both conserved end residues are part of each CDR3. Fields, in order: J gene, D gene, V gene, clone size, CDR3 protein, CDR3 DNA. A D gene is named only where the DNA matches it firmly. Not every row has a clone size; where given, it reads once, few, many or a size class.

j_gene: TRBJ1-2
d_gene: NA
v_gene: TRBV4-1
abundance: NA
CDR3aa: CASSQVSPDYGYTF
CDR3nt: TGCGCCAGCAGCCAAGTAAGCCCGGACTATGGCTACACCTTC

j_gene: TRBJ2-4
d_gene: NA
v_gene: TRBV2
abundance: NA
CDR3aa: CASVRGVELAKNIQYF
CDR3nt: TGTGCCAGCGTGAGAGGGGTAGAACTGGCCAAAAACATTCAGTACTTC

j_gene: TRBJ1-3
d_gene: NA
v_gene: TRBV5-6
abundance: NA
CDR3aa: CASSLSSSSRGNTIYF
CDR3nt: TGTGCCAGCAGCTTGTCCAGCTCCTCCCGAGGAAACACCATATATTTT

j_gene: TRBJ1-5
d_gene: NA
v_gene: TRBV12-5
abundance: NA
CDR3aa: CASGLSGSLGQHQPQHF
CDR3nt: TGTGCTAGTGGTTTGTCAGGGAGCCTGGGTCAACATCAGCCCCAGCATTTT

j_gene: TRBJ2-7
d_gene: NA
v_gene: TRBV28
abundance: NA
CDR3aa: CASSGLEEQYF
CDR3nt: TGTGCCAGCAGCGGCCTGGAGGAGCAGTACTTC

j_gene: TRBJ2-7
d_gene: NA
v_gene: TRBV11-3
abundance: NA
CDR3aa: CASSQGHLSYEQYF
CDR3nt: TGTGCCAGCAGCCAGGGGCACCTTTCCTACGAGCAGTACTTC

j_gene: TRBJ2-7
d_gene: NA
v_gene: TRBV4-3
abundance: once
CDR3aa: CASSQDRGSYYEQYF
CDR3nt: TGCGCCAGCAGCCAAGATAGGGGCAGTTACTACGAGCAGTACTTC

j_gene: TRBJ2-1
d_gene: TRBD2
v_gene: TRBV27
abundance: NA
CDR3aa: CASSPGTSGHNEQFF
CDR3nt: TGTGCCAGCAGTCCCGGGACTAGCGGCCACAATGAGCAGTTCTTC

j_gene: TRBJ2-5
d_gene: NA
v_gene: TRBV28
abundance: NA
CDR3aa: CASTFRYRPQETQYF
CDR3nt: TGTGCCAGCACCTTCCGGTATAGGCCACAAGAGACCCAGTACTTC

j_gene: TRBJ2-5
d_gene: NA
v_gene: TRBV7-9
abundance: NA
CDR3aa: CASSLFWGFEQETQYF
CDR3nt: TGTGCCAGCAGCTTATTTTGGGGCTTCGAACAAGAGACCCAGTACTTC